This passage covers 21 T cell receptor beta chains from one sample sequenced in a study of cytomegalovirus exposure and HLA in healthy donors (TCRdb year 2017). Libraries were made using the immunoSEQ multiplex PCR assay. For the multiplex PCR, a mixture combining 60 forward primers for TCR Vbeta segments and 13 reverse primers for TCR Jbeta segments was used. TCRdb holds this immuneACCESS table with in-frame rearrangements only. Some clones are missing; in checked studies, unresolved V genes explain under half, and the rest has no known cause. Within this sample are 100,000 to 140,000 clones, with roughly 80% of them counted one time only. The top ten hold around 2.4% of the sample. Sequencing used PBMCs. The source of these receptors is a man aged 25-40 years in good health and CMV-seronegative.

V is TRBV4-1 and J is TRBJ1-2; D unresolved. The CDR3 consists of 13 residues. Germline V gene lookup returns CDR1 MGHRA and CDR2 YSYEKL. Trimming stripped 3 bases from V and 6 bases from J, with 11 bases between. CDR3 loop: CASSHGGVNGYTF. As DNA, the CDR3 is TGCGCCAGCAGCCATGGTGGAGTTAATGGCTACACCTTC.

The gene calls are TRBV30 and TRBJ1-5; 10 bases match TRBD1. The CDR3 is 17 amino acids. V was clipped by 1 base and J by 9 bases; unmatched bases: 15. Germline lookup yields CDR1 GTSNPN and CDR2 SVGIG (reference sequence). CDR3 protein: CAWSAHTPGQGFRPQHF. CDR3 nucleotides: TGTGCCTGGAGTGCGCATACACCGGGACAGGGGTTCCGGCCCCAGCATTTT.

J is TRBJ2-7 and V is TRBV2, with 8 bases lining up with TRBD2. V lost 6 bases and J lost 3; bases outside the gene matches: 1. Germline V CDR1 and CDR2: SNHLY, FYNNEI. CDR3 length: 12 amino acids. CDR3 in DNA: TGTGCCAGCAGGGGGACTAGCTACGAGCAGTACTTC. Protein product: CASRGTSYEQYF. Looking up the rest from reference TRBV2 and TRBJ2-7 gives the full variable domain: EPEVTQTPSHQVTQMGQEVILRCVPISNHLYFYWYRQILGQKVEFLVSFYNNEISEKSEIFDDQFSVERPDGSNFTLKIRSTKLEDSAMYFCASRGTSYEQYFGPGTRLTVT.

The rearrangement uses TRBV7-9 and TRBJ1-2, with TRBD1 as a possible D gene (6 bases). CDR1 and CDR2 from the germline V gene are SEHNR and FQNEAQ (reference sequence). CDR3 length: 13 amino acids. Trimming removed 5 bases at V and 4 bases at J, with 11 bases between. CDR3 residues: CASSPRDTYGYTF. The CDR3 coding sequence is TGTGCCAGCAGCCCCCGGGACACCTATGGCTACACCTTC. The full variable domain, in which reference TRBV7-9 and TRBJ1-2 provide the parts outside the CDR3, is DTGVSQNPRHKITKRGQNVTFRCDPISEHNRLYWYRQTLGQGPEFLTYFQNEAQLEKSRLLSDRFSAERPKGSFSTLEIQRTEQGDSAMYLCASSPRDTYGYTFGSGTRLTVV.

The V gene is TRBV30, the J gene TRBJ2-5, with 10 bases that match TRBD2. The J call may not be correct, given that the DNA end is closer to TRBJ2-7. The CDR3 is 13 amino acids. Germline V gene sequence: CDR1 GTSNPN, CDR2 SVGIG (reference sequence). CDR3 sequence reads: CAWSRAGGPEQYF. Written as DNA, the CDR3 is TGTGCCTGGAGTAGAGCGGGGGGGCCCGAGCAGTACTTC.

This clone was counted a few times. The chain is built from TRBV4-2 and TRBJ2-5, with no clear D. The CDR3 runs 13 residues. The ends were cut back, 10 bases at V and 2 bases at J, with 14 bases in the middle. Germline values: CDR1 LGHNA, CDR2 YNFKEQ. CDR3 nucleotide sequence: TGTGCCACCTCGGTGTCTGAACAAGAGACCCAGTACTTC. This encodes CATSVSEQETQYF.

For the CDR3, the DNA is TGTGCCAGCAGGCCCCTGGGGGGAGCTGAAGCTTTCTTT. Translation: CASRPLGGAEAFF. This chain joins TRBV27 and TRBJ1-1, with D possibly TRBD1 on 5 matching bases. Germline CDR1 is MNHEY and CDR2 is SMNVEV (reference sequence). Trimming left V 6 bases short and J 6 bases short, with 14 bases between. This CDR3 has 13 amino acids.

The genes are TRBV6-5 and TRBJ1-2, with D possibly being TRBD1 (6 bases). This CDR3 has 11 amino acids. V was trimmed by 5 bases and J by 7 bases, leaving 8 bases between them. Germline CDR1 MNHEY, CDR2 SVGAGI. The CDR3 DNA sequence: TGTGCCAGCAGTCAGGGGCTTGGCTACACCTTC. This encodes CASSQGLGYTF.

The chain employs TRBV5-1 and TRBJ2-1; possible D gene TRBD1, 5 bases. Between the trimmed V and J ends, which lost 0 bases and 7 bases, there was a span of 11 bases. Germline CDR1 and CDR2: SGHRS and YFSETQ. There are 14 residues in the CDR3. CDR3 loop: CASSLGGSQNEQFF. The DNA of the CDR3 is TGCGCCAGCAGCTTGGGGGGCAGTCAAAATGAGCAGTTCTTC.

This clone was seen just once. The J gene is TRBJ2-7, the V gene TRBV7-2, with TRBD1 matching 11 bases. CDR3 length equals 14 residues. Germline-derived CDR1 and CDR2 are SGHTA and FQGNSA. The J segment lost 7 bases and the V segment lost 3 bases, leaving 5 bases of the junction unmatched. The CDR3 sequence is CASSFRTGGAEQYF. The CDR3 DNA is TGTGCCAGCAGCTTTCGGACAGGGGGCGCGGAGCAGTACTTC. The full variable domain, with the rest looked up from reference TRBV7-2 and TRBJ2-7, is GAGVSQSPSNKVTEKGKDVELRCDPISGHTALYWYRQSLGQGLEFLIYFQGNSAPDKSGLPSDRFSAERTGGSVSTLTIQRTQQEDSAVYLCASSFRTGGAEQYFGPGTRLTVT.

The chain recombines TRBV6-1 with TRBJ2-2, with D perhaps TRBD1 (6 bases). This CDR3 comprises 14 residues. V lost 6 bases and J 5 bases, leaving 13 bases between the germline ends. CDR1 is MNHNS, CDR2 SASEGT, per germline. The CDR3 protein is CASRDRSLTGELFF. In DNA, the CDR3 is TGTGCCAGCAGAGACAGGAGCCTGACCGGGGAGCTGTTTTTT.

The chain uses TRBV5-4 and TRBJ2-2; D is perhaps TRBD1 (6 bases). V lost 0 bases to trimming and J lost 2 bases, with 14 bases between them. The CDR3 is 17 amino acids. Germline V CDR1 and CDR2: SGHNT, YYREEE (reference sequence). CDR3 sequence reads: CASSLAIGTTNTGELFF. The CDR3 region has the DNA TGTGCCAGCAGCTTGGCTATCGGGACAACCAACACCGGGGAGCTGTTTTTT.

The chain uses TRBV12-2 and TRBJ1-4; TRBD1, the D gene given by the table, was not confirmed from the DNA. TRBV12-2 is reported as a pseudogene. CDR3 length: 16 amino acids. DNA of the CDR3: TGTGCAAGTCGCTTAGGCCGACAGGAACAGGATGAAAAACTGTTTTTT. This codes for CASRLGRQEQDEKLFF.

This chain uses TRBV7-9 with TRBJ2-5; D unresolved. Germline-derived CDR1 and CDR2 are SEHNR and FQNEAQ (reference sequence). Trimming cost V 4 bases and J 1 base, with 13 bases left between them. The CDR3 covers 15 residues. The CDR3 loop reads CASSSITESQETQYF. The CDR3 nucleotides are TGTGCCAGCAGCTCTATCACGGAGTCCCAAGAGACCCAGTACTTC. Drawing the rest from reference TRBV7-9 and TRBJ2-5, the complete variable domain is DTGVSQNPRHKITKRGQNVTFRCDPISEHNRLYWYRQTLGQGPEFLTYFQNEAQLEKSRLLSDRFSAERPKGSFSTLEIQRTEQGDSAMYLCASSSITESQETQYFGPGTRLLVL.

The rearrangement uses TRBV15 and TRBJ1-3; TRBD1 might be the D (5 bases). Germline V gene data show CDR1 as LNHNV and CDR2 as YYDKDF (reference sequence). The CDR3 has 12 residues. Between the trimmed V and J ends, which lost 7 bases and 2 bases, there was a span of 6 bases. CDR3 nucleotides: TGTGCCACCACAGGGACTGGAAACACCATATATTTT. It specifies CATTGTGNTIYF.

The chain links TRBV4-1 to TRBJ2-5, with 9 nucleotides matching TRBD2. The germline V gene encodes CDR1 MGHRA and CDR2 YSYEKL. The CDR3 is 16 residues long. V gave up 1 base and J gave up 1 base; unmatched junction bases: 4. CDR3 nucleotides: TGCGCCAGCAGCCAAGGGATTAGCGGGGGCCAAGAGACCCAGTACTTC. It translates to CASSQGISGGQETQYF.

The chain joins TRBV7-2 to TRBJ2-5; D possibly corresponds to TRBD2 (5 bases). Germline V lookup: CDR1 SGHTA, CDR2 FQGNSA. V shed 1 base and J shed 2 bases, with 11 bases lying between them. There are 15 residues in the CDR3. The CDR3 sequence is CASSLEPREQETQYF. DNA of the CDR3: TGTGCCAGCAGCTTAGAGCCCCGGGAACAAGAGACCCAGTACTTC. Full variable domain (missing parts from reference TRBV7-2 and TRBJ2-5): GAGVSQSPSNKVTEKGKDVELRCDPISGHTALYWYRQSLGQGLEFLIYFQGNSAPDKSGLPSDRFSAERTGGSVSTLTIQRTQQEDSAVYLCASSLEPREQETQYFGPGTRLLVL.

The rearrangement joins TRBV7-9 to TRBJ1-1; D ambiguous. The ends were cut back, 7 bases at V and 2 bases at J, with 11 bases in the middle. The CDR3 runs to 13 residues. Germline lookup yields CDR1 SEHNR and CDR2 FQNEAQ (reference sequence). CDR3 loop: CASTPDSNTEAFF. The CDR3 region has the DNA TGTGCCAGCACCCCGGACTCCAACACTGAAGCTTTCTTT.

The V and J genes are TRBV6-5 and TRBJ2-7; a weak D match, TRBD2 (7 bases). V lost 8 bases and J lost 7, with 15 bases in between. The CDR3 has 12 amino acids. Germline V gives CDR1 MNHEY, CDR2 SVGAGI. CDR3 sequence reads: CASQGGGLEQYF. The CDR3 region has the DNA TGTGCCAGCCAAGGGGGGGGTCTGGAGCAGTACTTC.

The chain couples TRBV11-1 to TRBJ1-2, with TRBD1 identical over 9 bases. Germline trimming cut 5 bases from V and 8 bases from J; bases unmatched to any gene: 15. CDR3 length: 16 residues. CDR1 SGHAT and CDR2 FQDESV come from the germline V gene (reference sequence). The CDR3 sequence is CASSLLGTGSIRGYTF. CDR3 DNA sequence: TGTGCCAGCAGCCTCCTTGGGACAGGGAGTATCCGCGGCTACACCTTC.

The chain uses TRBV6-5 and TRBJ2-1; 8 bases map to TRBD2. This CDR3 has 16 residues. With V trimmed by 4 bases and J by 2 bases, 7 bases remained unmatched. Germline V CDR1 and CDR2: MNHEY, SVGAGI. The CDR3 sequence is CASSFHSGSAYNEQFF. CDR3 DNA: TGTGCCAGCAGTTTCCACAGCGGGAGCGCCTACAATGAGCAGTTCTTC.